This T cell receptor beta chain was recovered during a study of blood T cell repertoires in COVID-19. The CDR3 has 15 amino acids. Trimming shortened V by 1 base and J by 0 bases, and 7 bases separated the two germline ends. Per the germline V gene, CDR1 is PRHDT and CDR2 is FYEKMQ (reference sequence). Authors' processing steps: Estimated nucleated cell counts came from reference gene primer amplification. The data were produced by immunoSEQ multiplex PCR, yet TCRdb's version contains in-frame clones alone and is incomplete. For V, J and clone size, that table is used; D and trimming come from the DNA. Among roughly 40,000 clones listed, roughly nine tenths were seen once.

The gene calls are TRBV13 and TRBJ2-1; tentative D call: TRBD1 (6 bases). The clonotype comes from a human donor in a cohort sampled during active COVID-19. Material: peripheral blood. The CDR3 here is CASSLEGHSYNEQFF. The CDR3 nucleotides read TGTGCCAGCAGCTTAGAGGGACACTCCTACAATGAGCAGTTCTTC.